This T cell receptor (beta chain) originates from a study of beta chain bispecific antibodies for T cell cancers. Study-wide background: The leukemia lines expressed TRBV12-3 (Jurkat) and TRBV5-5 (HPB-ALL).

Either OKT3 anti-CD3 antibody or CD3/CD28 beads expanded T cells from blood mononuclear cells over roughly three days. Normal T cells cocultured with Jurkat cells and anti-TRBV12 bispecific. Bispecific antibody was added to around 5 x 10^4 normal T cells and around 5 x 10^4 target cells. Points from the study as a whole: The TRBV12-3 share of total TRBV signal fell approximately 99% after anti-TRBV12 rather than anti-CD19 exposure. The leukemia cells, rather than normal T cells, gave most of the targeted TRBV signal.

Germline-derived CDR1 and CDR2 are MDHEN and SYDVKM. This CDR3 spans 16 amino acids. TCRdb reanalysed the 5' RACE reads using MiXCR and keeps one entry per CDR3 protein. The table shows tens of thousands of distinct CDR3 sequences, with about 2% occurring only once. To note about this clonotype: Its antigen is not known. Given a much more abundant clone one base away, this may be a read error.

The source was healthy donor T cells cultured with leukemia cells, collected from a culture containing a bispecific antibody targeting TCR Vbeta12. The V gene is TRBV28, the J gene TRBJ2-7, with a tentative D call TRBD2 (6 bases). This TCR derives from a human donor in good health. Some clones in this sample may be carry-over from other donors' samples. CDR3 residues: CASGTPRSGDSYERYF. The CDR3 nucleotides are TGTGCCAGCGGTACTCCTCGCTCCGGGGACTCCTACGAGCGGTACTTC.